The present T cell receptor beta chain was sequenced within a study of follicular helper T cells after annual influenza vaccination. As for time point: 2014-2015 season, pre-vaccination. This clone was recorded once. Clones were read by immunoSEQ multiplex PCR, and TCRdb kept only the in-frame ones, dropping some. This table holds about 15,000 clones, roughly 78% found once. V was cut by 8 bases and J by 0 bases, with 21 bases left in between. Looked up from germline, CDR1 is SNHLY and CDR2 is FYNNEI. The CDR3 has 17 residues. The sample in question was CXCR5- memory CD4+ T cells sorted from blood, obtained on the day of influenza vaccination. The source of this sequence is an adult who received the influenza vaccine. The chain is built from TRBV2 and TRBJ2-3, with D maybe TRBD2 (7 bases). The CDR3 loop reads CASRPRTGGHSTDTQYF. CDR3 nucleotides: TGTGCCAGCCGGCCTAGGACGGGGGGCCACAGCACAGATACGCAGTATTTT.